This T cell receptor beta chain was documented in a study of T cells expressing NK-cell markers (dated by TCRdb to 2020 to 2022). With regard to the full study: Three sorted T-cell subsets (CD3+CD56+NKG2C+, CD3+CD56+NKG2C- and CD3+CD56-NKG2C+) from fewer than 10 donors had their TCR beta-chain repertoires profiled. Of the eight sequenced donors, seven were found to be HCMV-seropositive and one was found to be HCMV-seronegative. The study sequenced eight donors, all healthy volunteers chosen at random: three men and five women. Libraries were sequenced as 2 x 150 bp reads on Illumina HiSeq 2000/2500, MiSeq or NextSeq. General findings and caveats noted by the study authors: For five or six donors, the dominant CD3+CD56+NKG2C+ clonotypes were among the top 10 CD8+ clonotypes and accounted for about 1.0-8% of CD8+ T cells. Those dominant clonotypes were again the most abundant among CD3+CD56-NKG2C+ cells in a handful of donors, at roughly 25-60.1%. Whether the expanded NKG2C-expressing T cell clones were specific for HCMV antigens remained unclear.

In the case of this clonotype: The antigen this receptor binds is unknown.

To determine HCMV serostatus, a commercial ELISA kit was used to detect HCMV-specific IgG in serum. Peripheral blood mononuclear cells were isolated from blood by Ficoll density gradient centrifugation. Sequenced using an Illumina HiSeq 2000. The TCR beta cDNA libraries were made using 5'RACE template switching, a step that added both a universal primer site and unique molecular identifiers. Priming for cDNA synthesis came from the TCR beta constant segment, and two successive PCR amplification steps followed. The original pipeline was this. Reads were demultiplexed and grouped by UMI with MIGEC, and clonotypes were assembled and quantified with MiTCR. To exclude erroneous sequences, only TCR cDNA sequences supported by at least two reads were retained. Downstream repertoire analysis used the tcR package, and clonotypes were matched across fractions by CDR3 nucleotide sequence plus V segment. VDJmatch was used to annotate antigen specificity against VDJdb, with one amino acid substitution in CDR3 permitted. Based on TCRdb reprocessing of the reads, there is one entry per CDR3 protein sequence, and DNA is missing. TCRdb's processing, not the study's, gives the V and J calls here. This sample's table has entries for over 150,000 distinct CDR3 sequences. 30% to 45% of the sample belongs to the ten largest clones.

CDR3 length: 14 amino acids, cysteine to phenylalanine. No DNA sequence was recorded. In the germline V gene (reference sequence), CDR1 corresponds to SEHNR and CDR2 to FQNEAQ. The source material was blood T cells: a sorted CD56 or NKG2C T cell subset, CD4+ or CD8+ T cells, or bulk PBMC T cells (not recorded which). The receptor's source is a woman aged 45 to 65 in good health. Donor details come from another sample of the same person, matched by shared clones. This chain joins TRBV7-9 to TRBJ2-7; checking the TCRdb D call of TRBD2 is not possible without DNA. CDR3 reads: CASSRLGRGYEQYF.